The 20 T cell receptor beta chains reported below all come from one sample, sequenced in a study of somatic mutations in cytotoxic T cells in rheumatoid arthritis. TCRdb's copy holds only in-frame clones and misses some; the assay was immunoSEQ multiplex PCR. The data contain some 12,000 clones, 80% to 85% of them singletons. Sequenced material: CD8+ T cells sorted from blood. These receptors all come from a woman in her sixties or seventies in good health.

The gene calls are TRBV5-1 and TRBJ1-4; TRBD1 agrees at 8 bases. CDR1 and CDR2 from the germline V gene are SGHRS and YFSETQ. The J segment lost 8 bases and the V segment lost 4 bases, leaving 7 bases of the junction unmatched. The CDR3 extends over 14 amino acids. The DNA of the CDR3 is TGCGCCAGCAGCCTTACAGGGGGGGGAGAAAAACTGTTTTTT. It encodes CASSLTGGGEKLFF.

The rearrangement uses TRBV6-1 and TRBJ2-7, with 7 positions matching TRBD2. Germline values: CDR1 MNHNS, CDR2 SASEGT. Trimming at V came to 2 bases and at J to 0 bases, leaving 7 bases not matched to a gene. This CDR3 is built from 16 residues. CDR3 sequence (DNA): TGTGCCAGCAGTGAAAGTCGGGGGGTATACTCCTACGAGCAGTACTTC. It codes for CASSESRGVYSYEQYF.

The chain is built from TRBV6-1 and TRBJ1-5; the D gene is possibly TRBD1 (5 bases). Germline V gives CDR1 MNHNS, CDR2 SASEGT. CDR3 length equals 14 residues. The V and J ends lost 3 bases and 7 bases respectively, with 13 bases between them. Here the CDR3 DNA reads TGTGCCAGCAGTGATGGGACTTTGTTGCAGCCCCAGCATTTT. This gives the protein CASSDGTLLQPQHF.

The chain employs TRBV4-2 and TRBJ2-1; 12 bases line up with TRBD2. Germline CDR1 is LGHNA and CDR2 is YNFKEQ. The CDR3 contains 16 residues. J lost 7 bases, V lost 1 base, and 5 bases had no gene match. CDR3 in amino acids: CASSQAQLAGGNEQFF. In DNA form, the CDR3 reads TGTGCCAGCAGCCAAGCCCAACTAGCGGGGGGTAATGAGCAGTTCTTC.

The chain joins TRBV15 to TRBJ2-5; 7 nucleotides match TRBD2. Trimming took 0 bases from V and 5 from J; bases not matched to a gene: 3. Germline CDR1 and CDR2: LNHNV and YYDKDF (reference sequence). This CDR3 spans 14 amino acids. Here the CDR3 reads CATSREMGGETQYF. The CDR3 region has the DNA TGTGCCACCAGCAGAGAGATGGGGGGGGAGACCCAGTACTTC.

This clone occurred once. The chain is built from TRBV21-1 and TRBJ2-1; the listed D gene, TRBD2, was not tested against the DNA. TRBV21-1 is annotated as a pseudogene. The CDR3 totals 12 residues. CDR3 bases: TGTGCCAGCAGCAGGGAGGGTAATGAGCAGTTCTTC. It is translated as CASSREGNEQFF.

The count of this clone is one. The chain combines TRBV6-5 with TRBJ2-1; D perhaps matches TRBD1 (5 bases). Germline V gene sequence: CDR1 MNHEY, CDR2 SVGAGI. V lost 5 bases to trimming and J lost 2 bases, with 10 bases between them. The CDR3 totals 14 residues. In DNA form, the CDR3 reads TGTGCCAGCAGTCTAACGACAGCCTACAATGAGCAGTTCTTC. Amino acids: CASSLTTAYNEQFF.

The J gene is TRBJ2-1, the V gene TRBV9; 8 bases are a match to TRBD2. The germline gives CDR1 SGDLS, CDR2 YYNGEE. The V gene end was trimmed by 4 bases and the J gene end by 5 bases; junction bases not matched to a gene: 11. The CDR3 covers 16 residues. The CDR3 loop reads CASSSSGTRLDNEQFF. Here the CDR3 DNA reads TGTGCCAGCAGCTCTTCCGGGACTAGACTAGACAATGAGCAGTTCTTC.

CDR3 region: CASSDRDNYNEQFF. CDR3 DNA sequence: TGTGCCAGCAGCGACCGGGACAACTACAATGAGCAGTTCTTC. V gene TRBV9 combines with J gene TRBJ2-1, with D possibly being TRBD1 (6 bases). This CDR3 contains 14 residues. Trimming took off 3 bases at V and 3 bases at J, with 10 bases between the two ends. The germline V gene has CDR1 SGDLS and CDR2 YYNGEE. Combining the CDR3 with reference TRBV9 and TRBJ2-1 gives the whole variable domain DSGVTQTPKHLITATGQRVTLRCSPRSGDLSVYWYQQSLDQGLQFLIQYYNGEERAKGNILERFSAQQFPDLHSELNLSSLELGDSALYFCASSDRDNYNEQFFGPGTRLTVL.

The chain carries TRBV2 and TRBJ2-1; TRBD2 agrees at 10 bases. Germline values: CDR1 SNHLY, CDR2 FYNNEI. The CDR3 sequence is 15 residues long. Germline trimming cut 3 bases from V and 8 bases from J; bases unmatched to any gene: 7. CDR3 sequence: CASSDGLAGEDEQFF. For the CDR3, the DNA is TGTGCCAGCAGTGACGGGCTAGCGGGGGAGGATGAGCAGTTCTTC.

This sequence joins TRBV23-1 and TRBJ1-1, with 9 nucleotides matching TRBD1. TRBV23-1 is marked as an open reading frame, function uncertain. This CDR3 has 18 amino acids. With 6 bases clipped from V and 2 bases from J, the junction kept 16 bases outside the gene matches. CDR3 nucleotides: TGCGCCAGCAGCCAAGACCGGGACAGGGTCCTCCCCAACACTGAAGCTTTCTTT. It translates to CASSQDRDRVLPNTEAFF.

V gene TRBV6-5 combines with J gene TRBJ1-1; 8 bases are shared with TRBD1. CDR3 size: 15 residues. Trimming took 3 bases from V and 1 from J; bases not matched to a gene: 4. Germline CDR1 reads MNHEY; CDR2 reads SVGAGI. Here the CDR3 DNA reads TGTGCCAGCAGTTATTCAGGGGGCTCGAACACTGAAGCTTTCTTT. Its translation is CASSYSGGSNTEAFF.

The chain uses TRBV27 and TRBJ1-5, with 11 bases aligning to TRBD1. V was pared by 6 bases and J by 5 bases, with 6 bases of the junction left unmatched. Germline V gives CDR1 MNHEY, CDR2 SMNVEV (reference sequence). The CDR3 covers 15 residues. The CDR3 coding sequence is TGTGCCAGCAGCCGTGGGACAGGGGGAGATCAGCCCCAGCATTTT. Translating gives CASSRGTGGDQPQHF.

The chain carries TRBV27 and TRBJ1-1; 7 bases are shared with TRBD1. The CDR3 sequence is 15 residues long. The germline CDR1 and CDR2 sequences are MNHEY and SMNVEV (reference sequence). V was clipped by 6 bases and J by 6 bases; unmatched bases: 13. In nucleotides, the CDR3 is TGTGCCAGCAGCGGGCAGGGGGTCGGTTGGGCTGAAGCTTTCTTT. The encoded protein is CASSGQGVGWAEAFF.

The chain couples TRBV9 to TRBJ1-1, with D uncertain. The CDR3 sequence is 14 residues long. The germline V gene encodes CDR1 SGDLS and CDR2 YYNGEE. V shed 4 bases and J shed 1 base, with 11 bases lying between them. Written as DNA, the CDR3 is TGTGCCAGCAGCCCCGCTGTCGGGAACACTGAAGCTTTCTTT. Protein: CASSPAVGNTEAFF.

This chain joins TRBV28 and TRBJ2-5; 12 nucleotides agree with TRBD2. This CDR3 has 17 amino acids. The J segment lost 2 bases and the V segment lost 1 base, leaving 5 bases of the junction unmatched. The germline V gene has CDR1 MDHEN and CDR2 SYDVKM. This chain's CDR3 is CASSLSYGLAGQETQYF. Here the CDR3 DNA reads TGTGCCAGCAGTTTATCGTATGGACTAGCGGGACAAGAGACCCAGTACTTC. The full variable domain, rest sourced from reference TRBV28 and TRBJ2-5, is DVKVTQSSRYLVKRTGEKVFLECVQDMDHENMFWYRQDPGLGLRLIYFSYDVKMKEKGDIPEGYSVSREKKERFSLILESASTNQTSMYLCASSLSYGLAGQETQYFGPGTRLLVL.

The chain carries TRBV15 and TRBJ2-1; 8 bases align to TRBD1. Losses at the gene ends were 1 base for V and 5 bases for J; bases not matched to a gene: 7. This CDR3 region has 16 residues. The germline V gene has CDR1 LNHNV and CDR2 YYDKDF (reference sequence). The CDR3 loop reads CATSRAQGVFNNEQFF. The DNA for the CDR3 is TGTGCCACCAGCAGAGCACAGGGGGTGTTCAACAATGAGCAGTTCTTC.

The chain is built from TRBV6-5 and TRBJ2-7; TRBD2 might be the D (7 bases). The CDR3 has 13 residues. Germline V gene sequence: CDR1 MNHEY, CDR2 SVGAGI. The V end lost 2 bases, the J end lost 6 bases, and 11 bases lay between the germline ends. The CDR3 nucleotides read TGTGCCAGCAGTTACCACAGGGAGGGCGAGCAGTACTTC. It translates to CASSYHREGEQYF.

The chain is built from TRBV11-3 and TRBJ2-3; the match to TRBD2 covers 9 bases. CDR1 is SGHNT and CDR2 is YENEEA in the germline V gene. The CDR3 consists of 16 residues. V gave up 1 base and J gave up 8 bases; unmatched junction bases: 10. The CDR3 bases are TGTGCCAGCAGCTTAGTTGGCGGGGGGGCCGTTGTTACGCAGTATTTT. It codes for CASSLVGGGAVVTQYF.

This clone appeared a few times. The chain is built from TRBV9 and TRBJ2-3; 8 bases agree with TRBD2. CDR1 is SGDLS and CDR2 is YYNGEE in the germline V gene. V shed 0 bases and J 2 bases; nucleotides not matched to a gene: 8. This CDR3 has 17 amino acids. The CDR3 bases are TGTGCCAGCAGCGTAGAGGGCGGGGGGACCCTCACAGATACGCAGTATTTT. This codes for CASSVEGGGTLTDTQYF.